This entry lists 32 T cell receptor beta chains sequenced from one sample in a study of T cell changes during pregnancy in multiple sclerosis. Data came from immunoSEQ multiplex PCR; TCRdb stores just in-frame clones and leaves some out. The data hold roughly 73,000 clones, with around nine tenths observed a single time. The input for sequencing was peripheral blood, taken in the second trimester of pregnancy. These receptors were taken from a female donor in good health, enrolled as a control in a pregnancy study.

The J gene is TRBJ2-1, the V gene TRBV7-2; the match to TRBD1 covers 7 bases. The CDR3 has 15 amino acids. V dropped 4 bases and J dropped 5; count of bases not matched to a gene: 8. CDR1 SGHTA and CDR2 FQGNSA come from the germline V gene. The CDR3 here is CASSSTRGQNNEQFF. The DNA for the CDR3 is TGTGCCAGCAGCTCAACAAGGGGACAGAACAATGAGCAGTTCTTC.

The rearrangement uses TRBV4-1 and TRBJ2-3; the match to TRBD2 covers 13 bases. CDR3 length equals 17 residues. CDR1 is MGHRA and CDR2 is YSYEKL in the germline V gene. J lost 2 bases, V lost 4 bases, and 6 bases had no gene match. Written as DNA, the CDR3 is TGCGCCAGCAGCCGTAGACTAGCGGGGGGCTCCACAGATACGCAGTATTTT. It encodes CASSRRLAGGSTDTQYF.

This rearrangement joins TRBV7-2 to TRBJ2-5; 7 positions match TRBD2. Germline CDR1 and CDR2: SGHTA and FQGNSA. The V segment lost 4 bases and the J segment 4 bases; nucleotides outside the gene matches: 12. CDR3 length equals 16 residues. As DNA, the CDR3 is TGTGCCAGCAGCTCCCGGGGGAGGGCGGTGGGAGAGACCCAGTACTTC. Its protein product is CASSSRGRAVGETQYF. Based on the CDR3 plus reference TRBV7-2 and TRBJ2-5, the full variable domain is GAGVSQSPSNKVTEKGKDVELRCDPISGHTALYWYRQSLGQGLEFLIYFQGNSAPDKSGLPSDRFSAERTGGSVSTLTIQRTQQEDSAVYLCASSSRGRAVGETQYFGPGTRLLVL.

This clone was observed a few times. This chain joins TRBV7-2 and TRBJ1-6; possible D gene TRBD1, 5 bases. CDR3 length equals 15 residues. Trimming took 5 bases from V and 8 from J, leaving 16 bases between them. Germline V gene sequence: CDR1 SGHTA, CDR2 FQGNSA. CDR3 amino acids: CASSPGQVNYSPLHF. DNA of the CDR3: TGTGCCAGCAGCCCAGGGCAGGTCAACTATTCACCCCTCCACTTT.

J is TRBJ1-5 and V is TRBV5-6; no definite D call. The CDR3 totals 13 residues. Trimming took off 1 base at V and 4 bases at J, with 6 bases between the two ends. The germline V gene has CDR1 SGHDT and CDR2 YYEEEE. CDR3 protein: CASSLTPNQPQHF. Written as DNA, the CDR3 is TGTGCCAGCAGCTTGACACCTAATCAGCCCCAGCATTTT. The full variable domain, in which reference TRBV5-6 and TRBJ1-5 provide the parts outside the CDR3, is DAGVTQSPTHLIKTRGQQVTLRCSPKSGHDTVSWYQQALGQGPQFIFQYYEEEERQRGNFPDRFSGHQFPNYSSELNVNALLLGDSALYLCASSLTPNQPQHFGDGTRLSIL.

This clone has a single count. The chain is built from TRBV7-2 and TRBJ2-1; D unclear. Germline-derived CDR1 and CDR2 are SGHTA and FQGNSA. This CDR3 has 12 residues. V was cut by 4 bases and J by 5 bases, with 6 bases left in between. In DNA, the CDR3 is TGTGCCAGCAGCTATCTAGACAATGAGCAGTTCTTC. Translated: CASSYLDNEQFF.

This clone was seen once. The DNA of the CDR3 is TGTGCCAGCTCACCAGTACAGGCCAACTCTGGAAACACCATATATTTT. It codes for CASSPVQANSGNTIYF. The chain couples TRBV18 to TRBJ1-3; D may be TRBD1 (5 bases). The germline CDR1 and CDR2 sequences are KGHSH and LQKENI. The V gene lost 2 bases and the J gene lost 0 bases, with 11 bases spanning the gap. CDR3 length: 16 amino acids.

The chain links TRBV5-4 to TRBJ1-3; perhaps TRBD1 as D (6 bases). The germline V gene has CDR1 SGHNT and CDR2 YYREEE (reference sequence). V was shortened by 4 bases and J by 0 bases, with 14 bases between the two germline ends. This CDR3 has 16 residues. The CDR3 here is CASSVGQSYSGNTIYF. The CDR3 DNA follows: TGTGCCAGCAGCGTCGGACAGAGCTACTCTGGAAACACCATATATTTT.

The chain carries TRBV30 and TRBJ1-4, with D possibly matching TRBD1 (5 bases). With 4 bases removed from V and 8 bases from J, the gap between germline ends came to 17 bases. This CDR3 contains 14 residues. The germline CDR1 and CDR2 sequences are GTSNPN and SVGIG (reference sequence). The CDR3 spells CAWNHGQGREKLFF. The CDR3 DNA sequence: TGTGCCTGGAATCATGGTCAGGGCCGGGAAAAACTGTTTTTT.

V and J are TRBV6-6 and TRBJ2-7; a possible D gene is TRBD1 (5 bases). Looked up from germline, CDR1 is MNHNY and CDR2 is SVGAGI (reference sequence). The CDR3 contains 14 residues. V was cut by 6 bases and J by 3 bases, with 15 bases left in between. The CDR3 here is CASSSQDLSYEQYF. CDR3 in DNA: TGTGCCAGCAGCTCACAGGATTTAAGCTACGAGCAGTACTTC.

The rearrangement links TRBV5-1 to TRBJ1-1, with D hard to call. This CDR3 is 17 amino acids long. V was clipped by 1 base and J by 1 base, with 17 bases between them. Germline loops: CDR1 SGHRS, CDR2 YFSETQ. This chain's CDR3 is CASSLYGPASGNTEAFF. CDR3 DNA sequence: TGCGCCAGCAGCTTGTATGGGCCTGCGTCAGGGAACACTGAAGCTTTCTTT. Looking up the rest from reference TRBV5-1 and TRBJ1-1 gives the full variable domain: KAGVTQTPRYLIKTRGQQVTLSCSPISGHRSVSWYQQTPGQGLQFLFEYFSETQRNKGNFPGRFSGRQFSNSRSEMNVSTLELGDSALYLCASSLYGPASGNTEAFFGQGTRLTVV.

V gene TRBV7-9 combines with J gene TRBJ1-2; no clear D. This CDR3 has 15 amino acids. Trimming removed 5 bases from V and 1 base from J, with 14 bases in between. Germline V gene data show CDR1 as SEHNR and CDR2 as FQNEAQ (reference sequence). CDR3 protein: CASSLVVGSNYGYTF. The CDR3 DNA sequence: TGTGCCAGCAGCCTTGTGGTGGGGAGTAACTATGGCTACACCTTC.

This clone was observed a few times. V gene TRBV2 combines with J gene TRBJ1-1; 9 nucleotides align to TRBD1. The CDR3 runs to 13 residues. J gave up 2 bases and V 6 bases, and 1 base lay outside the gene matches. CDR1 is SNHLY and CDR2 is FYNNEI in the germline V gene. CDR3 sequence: CASRGQGNTEAFF. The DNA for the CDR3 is TGTGCCAGCAGGGGACAGGGAAACACTGAAGCTTTCTTT.

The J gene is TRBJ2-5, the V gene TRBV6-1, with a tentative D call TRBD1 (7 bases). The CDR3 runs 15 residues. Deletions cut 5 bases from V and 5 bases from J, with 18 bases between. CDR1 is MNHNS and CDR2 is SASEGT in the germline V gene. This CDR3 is CASSKNQGGLETQYF. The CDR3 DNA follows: TGTGCCAGCAGTAAAAACCAGGGGGGACTGGAGACCCAGTACTTC.

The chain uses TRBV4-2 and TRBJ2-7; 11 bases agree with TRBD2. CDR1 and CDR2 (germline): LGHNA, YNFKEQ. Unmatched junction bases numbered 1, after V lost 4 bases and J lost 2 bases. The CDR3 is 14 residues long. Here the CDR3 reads CASSLSGGAYEQYF. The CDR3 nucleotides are TGTGCCAGCAGCCTTAGCGGGGGGGCCTACGAGCAGTACTTC.

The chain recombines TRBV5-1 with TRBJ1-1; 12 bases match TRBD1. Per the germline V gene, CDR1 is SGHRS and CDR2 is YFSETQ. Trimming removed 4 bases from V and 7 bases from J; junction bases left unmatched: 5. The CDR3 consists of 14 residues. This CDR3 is CASSPRDRGREAFF. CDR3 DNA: TGCGCCAGCAGCCCCCGGGACAGGGGGCGTGAAGCTTTCTTT.

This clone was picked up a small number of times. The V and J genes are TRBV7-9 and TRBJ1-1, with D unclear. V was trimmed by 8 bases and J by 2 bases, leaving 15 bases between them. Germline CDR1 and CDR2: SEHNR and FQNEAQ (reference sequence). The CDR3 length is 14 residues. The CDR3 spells CASLRTGGNTEAFF. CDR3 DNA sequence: TGTGCCAGCCTTAGGACGGGAGGAAACACTGAAGCTTTCTTT.

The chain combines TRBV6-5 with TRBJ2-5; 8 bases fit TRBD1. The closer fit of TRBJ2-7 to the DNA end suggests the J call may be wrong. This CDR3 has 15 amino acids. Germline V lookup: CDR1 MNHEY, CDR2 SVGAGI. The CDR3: CASSYDAQGAYEQYF. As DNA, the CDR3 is TGTGCCAGCAGTTACGACGCACAGGGGGCCTACGAGCAGTACTTC.

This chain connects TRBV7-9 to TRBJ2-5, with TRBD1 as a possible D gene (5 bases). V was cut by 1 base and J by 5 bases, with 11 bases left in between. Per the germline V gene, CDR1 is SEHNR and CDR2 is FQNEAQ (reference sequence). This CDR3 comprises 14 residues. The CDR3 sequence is CASSLGGSGETQYF. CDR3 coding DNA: TGTGCCAGCAGCTTAGGGGGATCAGGGGAGACCCAGTACTTC. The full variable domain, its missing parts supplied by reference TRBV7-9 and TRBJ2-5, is DTGVSQNPRHKITKRGQNVTFRCDPISEHNRLYWYRQTLGQGPEFLTYFQNEAQLEKSRLLSDRFSAERPKGSFSTLEIQRTEQGDSAMYLCASSLGGSGETQYFGPGTRLLVL.

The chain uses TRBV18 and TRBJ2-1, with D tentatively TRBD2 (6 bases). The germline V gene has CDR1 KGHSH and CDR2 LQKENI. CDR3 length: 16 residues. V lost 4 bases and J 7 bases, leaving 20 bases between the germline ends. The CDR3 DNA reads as TGTGCCAGCTCACGTACCGGGACTGCCCTGGGGAATGAGCAGTTCTTC. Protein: CASSRTGTALGNEQFF.

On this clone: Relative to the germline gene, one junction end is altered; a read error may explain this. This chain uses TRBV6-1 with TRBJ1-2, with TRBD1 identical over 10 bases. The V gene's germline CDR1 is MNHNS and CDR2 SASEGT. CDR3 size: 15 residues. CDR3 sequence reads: CASSVLPGTGAYVLF. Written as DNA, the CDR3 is TGTGCCAGCAGTGTTTTACCCGGGACAGGGGCATACGTCCTTTTC.

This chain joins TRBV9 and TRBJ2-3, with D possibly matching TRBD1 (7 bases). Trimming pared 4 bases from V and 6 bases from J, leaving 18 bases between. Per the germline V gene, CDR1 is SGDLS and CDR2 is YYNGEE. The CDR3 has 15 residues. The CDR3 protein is CASSSEPGGSDTQYF. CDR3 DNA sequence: TGTGCCAGCAGCTCAGAACCAGGGGGGTCGGATACGCAGTATTTT.

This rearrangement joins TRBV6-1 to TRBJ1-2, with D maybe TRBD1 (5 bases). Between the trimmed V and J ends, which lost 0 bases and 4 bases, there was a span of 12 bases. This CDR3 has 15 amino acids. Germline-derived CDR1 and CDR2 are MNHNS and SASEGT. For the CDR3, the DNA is TGTGCCAGCAGTGAAGCGGGCAGGGTCGTCTATGGCTACACCTTC. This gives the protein CASSEAGRVVYGYTF.

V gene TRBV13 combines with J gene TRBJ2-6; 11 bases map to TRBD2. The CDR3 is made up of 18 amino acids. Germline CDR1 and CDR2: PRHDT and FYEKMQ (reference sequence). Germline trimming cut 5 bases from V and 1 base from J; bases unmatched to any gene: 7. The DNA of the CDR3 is TGTGCCAGCAGCCTTATGGGACTAGCGGTATCTGGGGCCAACGTCCTGACTTTC. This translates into CASSLMGLAVSGANVLTF.

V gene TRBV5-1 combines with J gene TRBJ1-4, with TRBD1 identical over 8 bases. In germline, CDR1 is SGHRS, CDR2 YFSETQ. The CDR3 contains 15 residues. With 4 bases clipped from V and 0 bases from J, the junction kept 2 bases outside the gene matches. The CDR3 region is CASSPDRATNEKLFF. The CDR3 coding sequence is TGCGCCAGCAGCCCGGACAGGGCAACTAATGAAAAACTGTTTTTT.

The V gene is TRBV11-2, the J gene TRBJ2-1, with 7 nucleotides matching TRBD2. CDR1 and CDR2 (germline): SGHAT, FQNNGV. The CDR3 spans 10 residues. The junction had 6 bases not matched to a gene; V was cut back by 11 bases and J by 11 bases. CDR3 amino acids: CAGGGSKQFF. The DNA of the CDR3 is TGTGCCGGGGGGGGATCCAAGCAGTTCTTC.

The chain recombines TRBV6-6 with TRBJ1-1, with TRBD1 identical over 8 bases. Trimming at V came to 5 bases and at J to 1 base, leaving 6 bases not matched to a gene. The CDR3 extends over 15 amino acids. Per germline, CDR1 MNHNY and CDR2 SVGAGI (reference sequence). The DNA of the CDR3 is TGTGCCAGCAGTACCGGACAGGGCTCGAACACTGAAGCTTTCTTT. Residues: CASSTGQGSNTEAFF.

CDR3 in DNA: TGTGCCAGCAGTTACTCGCGGGACAGCCAAAACTACGAGCAGTACTTC. Translating gives CASSYSRDSQNYEQYF. The V gene is TRBV6-6, the J gene TRBJ2-7; D may be TRBD1 (7 bases). Germline-derived CDR1 and CDR2 are MNHNY and SVGAGI (reference sequence). Trimming stripped 0 bases from V and 3 bases from J, with 15 bases between. The CDR3 has 16 amino acids.

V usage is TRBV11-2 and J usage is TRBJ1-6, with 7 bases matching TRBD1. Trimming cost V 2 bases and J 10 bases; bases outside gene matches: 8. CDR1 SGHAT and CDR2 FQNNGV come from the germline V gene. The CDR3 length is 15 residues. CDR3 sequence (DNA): TGTGCCAGCAGCTTAAGGGGGCAGCTGGAATCACCCCTCCACTTT. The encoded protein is CASSLRGQLESPLHF. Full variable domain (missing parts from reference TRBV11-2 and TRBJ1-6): EAGVAQSPRYKIIEKRQSVAFWCNPISGHATLYWYQQILGQGPKLLIQFQNNGVVDDSQLPKDRFSAERLKGVDSTLKIQPAKLEDSAVYLCASSLRGQLESPLHFGNGTRLTVT.

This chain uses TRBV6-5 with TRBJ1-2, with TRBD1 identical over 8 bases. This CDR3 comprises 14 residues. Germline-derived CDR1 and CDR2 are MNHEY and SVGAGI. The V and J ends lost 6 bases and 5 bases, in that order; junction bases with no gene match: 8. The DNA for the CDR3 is TGTGCCAGCAGGGTTTCAGGGGGCAGTTATGGCTACACCTTC. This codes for CASRVSGGSYGYTF.

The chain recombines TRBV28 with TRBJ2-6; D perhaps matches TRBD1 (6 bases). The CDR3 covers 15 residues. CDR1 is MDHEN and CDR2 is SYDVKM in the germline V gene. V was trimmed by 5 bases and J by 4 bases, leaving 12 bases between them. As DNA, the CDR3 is TGTGCCAGCAGTCCGACAGGTGGAGGGGCCAACGTCCTGACTTTC. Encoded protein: CASSPTGGGANVLTF.

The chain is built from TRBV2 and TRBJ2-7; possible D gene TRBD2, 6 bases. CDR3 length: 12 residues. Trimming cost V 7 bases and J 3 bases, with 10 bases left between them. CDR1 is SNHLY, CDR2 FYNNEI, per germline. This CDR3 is CASKMGGYEQYF. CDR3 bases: TGTGCCAGCAAAATGGGGGGCTACGAGCAGTACTTC.